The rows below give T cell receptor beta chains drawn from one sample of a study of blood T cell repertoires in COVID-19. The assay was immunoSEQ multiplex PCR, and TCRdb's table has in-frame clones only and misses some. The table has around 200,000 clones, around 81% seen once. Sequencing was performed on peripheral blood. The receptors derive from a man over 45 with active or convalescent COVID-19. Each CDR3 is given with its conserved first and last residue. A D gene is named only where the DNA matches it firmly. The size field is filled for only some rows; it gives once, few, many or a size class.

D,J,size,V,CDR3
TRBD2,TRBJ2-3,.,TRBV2,CASSAEGAGGATQYF
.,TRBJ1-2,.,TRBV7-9,CVPSGGYTF
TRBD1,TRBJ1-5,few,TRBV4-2,CASSRNRGPGQPQHF
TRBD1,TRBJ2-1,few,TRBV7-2,CASSLSGTGGNEQFF
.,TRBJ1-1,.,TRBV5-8,CASSLLGSGAEAFF
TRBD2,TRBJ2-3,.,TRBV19,CASSIGAGGSDTQYF
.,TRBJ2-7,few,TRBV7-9,CASSQGRGYEQYF
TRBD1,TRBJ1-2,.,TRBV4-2,CASSQGSRGRGYGYTF
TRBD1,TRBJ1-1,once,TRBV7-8,CASSLDRVNTEAFF
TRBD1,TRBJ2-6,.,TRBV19,CASTKPGQGRAGANVLTF
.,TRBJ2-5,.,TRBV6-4,CASSPTGEETQYF
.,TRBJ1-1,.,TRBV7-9,CASSPPRGVPEAFF
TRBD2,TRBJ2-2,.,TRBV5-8,CASSIDRGGDNTGELFF
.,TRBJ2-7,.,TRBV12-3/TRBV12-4,CASSSTGSYEQYF
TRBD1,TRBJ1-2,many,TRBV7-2,CASSLGQGDGYTF
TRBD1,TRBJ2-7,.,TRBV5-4,CASSSGQGAREQYF
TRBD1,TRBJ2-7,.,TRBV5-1,CATPPTGQDYEQYF
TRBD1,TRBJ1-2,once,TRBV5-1,CASSLDRASGYTF
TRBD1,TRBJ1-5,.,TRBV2,CASSGDRGSNQPQHF
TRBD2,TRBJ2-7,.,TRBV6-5,CASSYATSQSSYEQYF
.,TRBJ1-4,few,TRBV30,CAWSAWREKLFF
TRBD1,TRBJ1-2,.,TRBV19,CASKADRASNGYTF
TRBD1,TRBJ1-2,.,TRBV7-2,CASSTRGTGVGYGYTF
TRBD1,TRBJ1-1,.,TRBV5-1,CASSLASGGNTEAFF
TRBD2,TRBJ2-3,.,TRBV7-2,CASSLAILGLAGRRWGQYF